The 14 T cell receptor beta chains presented below share a single source sample, sequenced in a study of vaccination and CD4 T cells after COVID-19. No antigen has been identified for these receptors. Oncomine TCR Beta short-read sequencing was applied to DNA from cultured CD4+ T cells. TCRdb re-derived calls from the PCR reads in MiXCR, one entry per CDR3 protein. Of about 17,000 distinct CDR3 sequences in the sample, about 61% were seen once. Noted treatment: roughly ten-day PBMC culture with coronavirus spike peptide pools or control peptides (ViraFEST assay). Specimen: CD4+ T cells from blood, cultured in vitro. These receptors were taken from a human donor who had recovered from COVID-19.

V gene TRBV7-2 combines with J gene TRBJ2-7; 7 bases agree with TRBD1. Trimming at V came to 5 bases and at J to 6 bases, leaving 10 bases not matched to a gene. Per the germline V gene, CDR1 is SGHTA and CDR2 is FQGNSA. CDR3 length: 14 amino acids. The CDR3 is CASSRAPSGGEQYF. The CDR3 DNA is TGTGCCAGCAGCCGGGCTCCCTCAGGGGGCGAGCAGTACTTC.

Points on this clonotype: The junction departs from germline at one end; a sequencing error may be responsible. V gene TRBV6-1 combines with J gene TRBJ2-7, with 9 positions matching TRBD1. Germline V gene data show CDR1 as MNHNS and CDR2 as SASEGT. This CDR3 region has 14 residues. The chain's CDR3 is CASNRDRVSCEQYF. As DNA, the CDR3 is TGTGCCAGTAATCGGGACAGGGTATCCTGCGAGCAGTACTTC.

The chain couples TRBV18 to TRBJ2-3; D is undetermined. Germline loops: CDR1 KGHSH, CDR2 LQKENI. V was shortened by 3 bases and J by 4 bases, with 8 bases between the two germline ends. CDR3 length equals 13 residues. CDR3 DNA sequence: TGTGCCAGCTCACCGTACACGGCAGATACGCAGTATTTT. Translating it yields CASSPYTADTQYF.

This chain links TRBV27 with TRBJ2-1; 13 nucleotides match TRBD2. The CDR3 consists of 21 residues. J gave up 5 bases and V 4 bases, and 20 bases lay outside the gene matches. CDR1 and CDR2 (germline): MNHEY, SMNVEV (reference sequence). CDR3 sequence: CASSSRGEWGLAGRTDNEQFF. As DNA, the CDR3 is TGTGCCAGCAGTTCCAGGGGAGAGTGGGGACTAGCGGGAAGGACAGACAATGAGCAGTTCTTC.

This clonotype was seen only a few times. This chain's CDR3 is CSTLGGIKGARETQYF. CDR3 sequence (DNA): TGCAGTACCCTGGGGGGGATTAAGGGAGCCCGGGAGACCCAGTACTTC. The chain recombines TRBV20-1 with TRBJ2-5, with 7 bases matching TRBD2. The V segment lost 8 bases and the J segment 5 bases; nucleotides outside the gene matches: 20. Germline V gene data show CDR1 as DFQATT and CDR2 as SNEGSKA (reference sequence). This CDR3 is 16 amino acids long.

Only a few counts were recorded for this clonotype. This chain joins TRBV2 and TRBJ2-1; D might be TRBD2 (6 bases). With 4 bases removed from V and 8 bases from J, the gap between germline ends came to 12 bases. The CDR3 runs 13 residues. Germline-derived CDR1 and CDR2 are SNHLY and FYNNEI. The CDR3 spells CASSVGLGYEQFF. In DNA form, the CDR3 reads TGTGCCAGCAGTGTGGGACTGGGCTATGAGCAGTTCTTC.

V and J are TRBV6-1 and TRBJ1-1; D is perhaps TRBD1 (5 bases). CDR1 and CDR2 from the germline V gene are MNHNS and SASEGT. V shed 8 bases and J shed 11 bases, with 15 bases lying between them. This CDR3 contains 11 residues. This chain's CDR3 is CASRHRGSAFF. DNA of the CDR3: TGTGCCAGCCGTCATCGGGGGTCTGCTTTCTTT.

The chain uses TRBV4-1 and TRBJ1-5; D not resolved. Deletions cut 2 bases from V and 0 bases from J, with 8 bases between. The CDR3 has 15 residues. CDR1 and CDR2 (germline): MGHRA, YSYEKL. The CDR3 sequence: CASSQQTNSNQPQHF. The CDR3 region has the DNA TGCGCCAGCAGCCAACAGACCAATAGCAATCAGCCCCAGCATTTT.

The rearrangement uses TRBV20-1 and TRBJ2-3; no clear D. This CDR3 is built from 14 residues. V shed 0 bases and J shed 5 bases, with 12 bases lying between them. Germline values: CDR1 DFQATT, CDR2 SNEGSKA (reference sequence). This CDR3 reads CSARDRVGRDTQYF. The DNA for the CDR3 is TGCAGTGCTAGAGATCGGGTGGGCCGAGATACGCAGTATTTT.

The chain combines TRBV20-1 with TRBJ2-1; 7 bases are shared with TRBD2. There are 14 residues in the CDR3. From germline, CDR1 is DFQATT and CDR2 SNEGSKA (reference sequence). Trimming took 2 bases from V and 15 from J; bases not matched to a gene: 16. CDR3 DNA: TGCAGTGCTAGACCCACTTTTGGTGGGAGGGGCTGGTTCTTC. This sequence encodes CSARPTFGGRGWFF.

The chain couples TRBV27 to TRBJ2-7, with D perhaps TRBD1 or TRBD2 (5 bases each). Deletions cut 6 bases from V and 6 bases from J, with 12 bases between. CDR1 is MNHEY and CDR2 is SMNVEV in the germline V gene (reference sequence). This CDR3 comprises 12 residues. The CDR3 DNA reads as TGTGCCAGCAGCCGTCCGGGGACCGAGCAGTACTTC. Protein product: CASSRPGTEQYF.

This clonotype was counted between two and nine times. This chain links TRBV20-1 with TRBJ2-3; D not certain. Germline CDR1 DFQATT, CDR2 SNEGSKA (reference sequence). The V gene lost 3 bases and the J gene lost 1 base, with 14 bases spanning the gap. There are 15 residues in the CDR3. The CDR3 loop reads CSASSGASGTDTQYF. The DNA of the CDR3 is TGCAGTGCTAGCTCGGGCGCGAGCGGCACAGATACGCAGTATTTT.

This sequence joins TRBV20-1 and TRBJ1-2; 8 nucleotides line up with TRBD1. J lost 4 bases, V lost 6 bases, and 7 bases had no gene match. The germline CDR1 and CDR2 sequences are DFQATT and SNEGSKA (reference sequence). CDR3 length: 13 residues. The CDR3 spells CSAPDTGGYGYTF. The CDR3 region has the DNA TGCAGTGCCCCTGACACAGGGGGCTATGGCTACACCTTC.

This clonotype was picked up a small number of times. CDR3 sequence: CASSLERTEAFF. CDR3 bases: TGTGCCAGCAGTTTGGAGCGGACTGAAGCTTTCTTT. The V and J genes are TRBV6-5 and TRBJ1-1, with unresolved D. Germline values: CDR1 MNHEY, CDR2 SVGAGI. The CDR3 loop spans 12 amino acids. Trimming pared 4 bases from V and 5 bases from J, leaving 8 bases between.